This entry lists 18 T cell receptor beta chains sequenced from one sample in a study of T cell repertoires and leukemia-associated antigens. These TCRs are of unknown antigen specificity. TCRdb used MiXCR to reprocess the 5' RACE reads, holding one entry per CDR3 protein. The data hold 13,000 to 15,000 distinct CDR3 sequences, with about 40% observed a single time. Input material: CD3+ T cells sorted from blood and cultured. Receptors were obtained from a female donor in good health.

By proportion, this clonotype is medium-sized. This chain links TRBV4-2 with TRBJ1-6, with D unresolved. Trimming took off 0 bases at V and 12 bases at J, with 9 bases between the two ends. This CDR3 has 13 amino acids. Germline assignment: CDR1 LGHNA and CDR2 YNFKEQ. The CDR3 spells CASSQDQQRPLHF. The CDR3 DNA is TGTGCCAGCAGCCAAGATCAACAGCGACCCCTCCACTTT.

V usage is TRBV19 and J usage is TRBJ1-6; no reliable D call. The germline gives CDR1 LNHDA, CDR2 SQIVND (reference sequence). Trimming stripped 8 bases from V and 10 bases from J, with 18 bases between. This CDR3 contains 14 residues. CDR3 residues: CASSMPGPYSPLHF. The CDR3 DNA is TGTGCCAGTTCAATGCCGGGCCCTTACTCACCCCTCCACTTT.

The chain couples TRBV9 to TRBJ2-5; D is undetermined. The V end lost 3 bases, the J end lost 0 bases, and 9 bases lay between the germline ends. The length of the CDR3 is 14 residues. Germline-derived CDR1 and CDR2 are SGDLS and YYNGEE. Here the CDR3 reads CASSETPYQETQYF. The CDR3 DNA reads as TGTGCCAGCAGCGAGACACCGTACCAAGAGACCCAGTACTTC.

Comments on this clonotype: One end of the junction is discordant with germline, which a read error may explain. The chain carries TRBV3-1 and TRBJ2-7; 12 nucleotides match TRBD1. CDR1 is LGHDT and CDR2 is YNNKEL in the germline V gene (reference sequence). The CDR3 has 15 residues. The CDR3 loop is CAGSARDRGPYEQYF. The CDR3 nucleotides read TGTGCCGGCAGCGCTCGGGACAGGGGGCCCTATGAACAGTACTTC.

This chain connects TRBV20-1 to TRBJ2-5; TRBD2 matches 13 bases. Germline V gives CDR1 DFQATT, CDR2 SNEGSKA (reference sequence). The CDR3 runs 15 residues. V shed 6 bases and J 5 bases; nucleotides not matched to a gene: 9. The CDR3 protein is CSARTSGRGIETQYF. Here the CDR3 DNA reads TGCAGTGCCCGGACTAGCGGGAGAGGCATCGAGACCCAGTACTTC.

Of note for this clonotype: One junction end disagrees with the germline gene, perhaps due to a read error. The gene calls are TRBV5-1 and TRBJ2-1; D unresolved. The CDR3 spans 14 residues. Germline CDR1 SGHRS, CDR2 YFSETQ. CDR3 residues: CASSVVGSSNEQFF. DNA of the CDR3: TGCGCCAGCAGTGTCGTTGGCTCCTCCAATGAGCAGTTCTTC.

The chain recombines TRBV29-1 with TRBJ2-3; TRBD2 aligns across 12 bases. V was clipped by 6 bases and J by 5 bases; unmatched bases: 3. The CDR3 has 13 residues. The germline CDR1 and CDR2 sequences are SQVTM and ANQGSEA. CDR3 protein: CSVAGLAGDTQYF. The CDR3 DNA reads as TGCAGCGTCGCGGGACTAGCGGGAGATACGCAGTATTTT.

This clonotype appeared many times. The V gene is TRBV5-1, the J gene TRBJ2-1; 11 positions match TRBD2. The CDR3 spans 15 residues. The V gene end was trimmed by 4 bases and the J gene end by 6 bases; junction bases not matched to a gene: 6. Germline CDR1 is SGHRS and CDR2 is YFSETQ. CDR3 bases: TGCGCCAGCAGCGACACTAGCGGGAGCTCCAATGAGCAGTTCTTC. Translating it yields CASSDTSGSSNEQFF.

The V call is TRBV6-5, the J call TRBJ2-2, with D possibly matching TRBD2 (5 bases). The CDR3 consists of 15 residues. V lost 2 bases, J lost 3 bases, and 10 bases lay in between. Germline-derived CDR1 and CDR2 are MNHEY and SVGAGI. CDR3 residues: CASSYGSGDTGELFF. The DNA of the CDR3 is TGTGCCAGCAGTTACGGCAGCGGCGACACCGGGGAGCTGTTTTTT.

This clonotype has ten or more counts. The chain joins TRBV18 to TRBJ2-1, with 13 bases that match TRBD2. The CDR3 covers 15 residues. Germline V gene data show CDR1 as KGHSH and CDR2 as LQKENI. Trimming took 3 bases from V and 8 from J; bases not matched to a gene: 4. CDR3 residues: CASSPRLAGGDEQFF. CDR3 nucleotide sequence: TGTGCCAGCTCACCTCGACTAGCGGGAGGCGATGAGCAGTTCTTC.

As to this clonotype: At one end, the junction sequence differs from germline, possibly due to a read error. The chain has TRBV18 and TRBJ2-1; TRBD2 is a possible D gene (6 bases). The CDR3 is made up of 15 amino acids. Germline assignment: CDR1 KGHSH and CDR2 LQKENI. The CDR3 loop reads CASSPIADTYNGQSF. CDR3 in DNA: TGTGCCAGCTCACCCATAGCGGATACCTACAATGGGCAGTCCTTC.

This clonotype was counted at least ten times. The V gene is TRBV30, the J gene TRBJ1-2; 7 positions match TRBD1. Looked up from germline, CDR1 is GTSNPN and CDR2 is SVGIG (reference sequence). The CDR3 extends over 13 amino acids. J was trimmed by 3 bases and V by 5 bases; bases with no gene match: 6. Here the CDR3 reads CAWALTGYYGYTF. DNA of the CDR3: TGTGCCTGGGCCCTGACAGGGTACTATGGCTACACCTTC.

By share, this clonotype counts as medium-sized. This chain uses TRBV7-3 with TRBJ2-1; D might be TRBD1 or TRBD2, each matching 5 bases. This CDR3 has 16 residues. The V end lost 5 bases, the J end lost 4 bases, and 18 bases lay between the germline ends. Germline V gene sequence: CDR1 SGHTA, CDR2 FQGTGA. CDR3 sequence reads: CASSPRGTAPYNEQFF. CDR3 DNA sequence: TGTGCCAGCAGCCCAAGAGGGACCGCACCGTACAATGAGCAGTTCTTC.

The chain is built from TRBV24-1 and TRBJ2-1; 9 nucleotides agree with TRBD2. Germline V lookup: CDR1 KGHDR, CDR2 SFDVKD. The ends lost 4 bases at V and 8 bases at J; junction bases unmatched: 8. This CDR3 region has 15 residues. The CDR3 nucleotides are TGTGCCACCAGTGACTCGGGACTAGCACGACATGAGCAGTTCTTC. It encodes CATSDSGLARHEQFF.

The table lists this clonotype with many counts. The chain couples TRBV11-2 to TRBJ2-7, with 14 bases fitting TRBD2. Trimming removed 2 bases from V and 5 bases from J; junction bases left unmatched: 17. The CDR3 runs 20 residues. Germline loops: CDR1 SGHAT, CDR2 FQNNGV. The CDR3 DNA is TGTGCCAGCAGCTTAAGAACGGTGAGCGGACTAGCGGGAGGCCTCCACGAGCAGTACTTC. Protein product: CASSLRTVSGLAGGLHEQYF.

In this sample, this clonotype turned up many times. This chain connects TRBV7-2 to TRBJ2-1; a possible D gene is TRBD2 (6 bases). The V and J ends lost 0 bases and 0 bases respectively, with 24 bases between them. Looked up from germline, CDR1 is SGHTA and CDR2 is FQGNSA. This CDR3 comprises 21 residues. CDR3 DNA: TGTGCCAGCAGCTTAGCGCGCGGGGAGCGAGCGACCCCCCCCTCCTACAATGAGCAGTTCTTC. This encodes CASSLARGERATPPSYNEQFF. The variable domain in full, with the rest retrieved from reference TRBV7-2 and TRBJ2-1, is GAGVSQSPSNKVTEKGKDVELRCDPISGHTALYWYRQSLGQGLEFLIYFQGNSAPDKSGLPSDRFSAERTGGSVSTLTIQRTQQEDSAVYLCASSLARGERATPPSYNEQFFGPGTRLTVL.

This clonotype was picked up many times. The chain recombines TRBV2 with TRBJ2-1; possibly TRBD2 for D (5 bases). The germline CDR1 and CDR2 sequences are SNHLY and FYNNEI. V was cut by 7 bases and J by 2 bases, with 18 bases left in between. This CDR3 contains 16 residues. CDR3 nucleotide sequence: TGTGCCAGCACTTCCCTGTCTAGCTACCCCTACAATGAGCAGTTCTTC. Amino acids: CASTSLSSYPYNEQFF.

This clonotype was counted many times. The CDR3 here is CASSPGTTHTDTQYF. In nucleotides, the CDR3 is TGCGCCAGCAGTCCTGGGACGACGCACACAGATACGCAGTATTTT. The V call is TRBV5-1, the J call TRBJ2-3, with D possibly called TRBD1 or TRBD2 (5 bases each). CDR3 length equals 15 residues. Germline CDR1 is SGHRS and CDR2 is YFSETQ. The V and J ends lost 5 bases and 2 bases respectively, with 15 bases between them.